This paragraph reports one TCR beta chain. The data derive from a study of OX40 agonist ivuxolimab in advanced cancers. Patients were ruled out by autoimmune disease history or systemic immunosuppression. The CDR3 consists of 16 residues. CDR1 is MNHNY and CDR2 is SVGAGI in the germline V gene (reference sequence). V was pared by 2 bases and J by 11 bases, with 19 bases between. Clones were sequenced by immunoSEQ multiplex PCR, and TCRdb holds only the in-frame ones, with some missing. This sample has tens of thousands of clones, with roughly nine tenths found just once. This sequence joins TRBV6-6 and TRBJ1-6, with D tentatively TRBD1 (6 bases). The TCR comes from an adult with an advanced solid tumor such as melanoma, head and neck, liver or kidney cancer. The input for sequencing was CD4+ or CD8+ T cells sorted from blood, taken in a trial of the OX40 agonist ivuxolimab. The CDR3 loop reads CASSYPGQGFVAPLHF. The CDR3 DNA reads TGTGCCAGCAGTTACCCGGGACAAGGCTTTGTCGCACCCCTCCACTTT.